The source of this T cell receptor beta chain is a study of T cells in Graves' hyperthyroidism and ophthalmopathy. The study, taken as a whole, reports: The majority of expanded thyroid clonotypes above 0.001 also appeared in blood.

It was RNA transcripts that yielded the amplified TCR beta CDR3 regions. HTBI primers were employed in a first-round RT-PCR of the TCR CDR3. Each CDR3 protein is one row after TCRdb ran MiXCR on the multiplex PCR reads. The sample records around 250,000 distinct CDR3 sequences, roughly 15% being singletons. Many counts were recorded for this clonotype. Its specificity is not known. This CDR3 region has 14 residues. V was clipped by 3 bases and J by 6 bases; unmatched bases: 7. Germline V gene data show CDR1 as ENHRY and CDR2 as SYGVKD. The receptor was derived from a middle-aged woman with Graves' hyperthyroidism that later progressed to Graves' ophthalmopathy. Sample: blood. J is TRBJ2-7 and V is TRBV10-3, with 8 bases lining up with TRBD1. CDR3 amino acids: CAISEFGQGGEQYF. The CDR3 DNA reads TGTGCCATCAGTGAATTCGGACAGGGAGGCGAGCAGTACTTC.